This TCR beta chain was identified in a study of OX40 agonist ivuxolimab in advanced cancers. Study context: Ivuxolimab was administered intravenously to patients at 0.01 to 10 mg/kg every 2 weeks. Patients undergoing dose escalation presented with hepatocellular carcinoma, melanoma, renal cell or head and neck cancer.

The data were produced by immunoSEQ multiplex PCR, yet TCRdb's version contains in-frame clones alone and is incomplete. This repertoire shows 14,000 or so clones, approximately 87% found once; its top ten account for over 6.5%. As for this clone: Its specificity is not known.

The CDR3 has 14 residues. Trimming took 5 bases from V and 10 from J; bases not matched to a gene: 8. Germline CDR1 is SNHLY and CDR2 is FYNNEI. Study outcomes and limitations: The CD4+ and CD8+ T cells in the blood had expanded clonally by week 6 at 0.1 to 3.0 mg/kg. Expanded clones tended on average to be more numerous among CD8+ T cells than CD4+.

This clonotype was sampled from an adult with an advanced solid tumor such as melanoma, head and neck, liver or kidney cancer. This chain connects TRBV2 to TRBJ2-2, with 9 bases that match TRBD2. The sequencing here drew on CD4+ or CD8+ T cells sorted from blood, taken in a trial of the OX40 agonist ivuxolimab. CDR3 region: CASSTGLAISELFF. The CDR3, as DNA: TGTGCCAGCAGTACGGGACTAGCTATCTCGGAGCTGTTTTTT. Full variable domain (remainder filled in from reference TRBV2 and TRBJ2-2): EPEVTQTPSHQVTQMGQEVILRCVPISNHLYFYWYRQILGQKVEFLVSFYNNEISEKSEIFDDQFSVERPDGSNFTLKIRSTKLEDSAMYFCASSTGLAISELFFGEGSRLTVL.